A selection of T cell receptor beta chains follows, all from one sample in a study of cytomegalovirus exposure and HLA in healthy donors. Assay used: immunoSEQ multiplex PCR; TCRdb lists only in-frame clones, some missing. The sample comprises 150,000 to 200,000 clones, 60% to 80% of which are singletons, and over 11% rests with the top ten. Sequencing was performed on PBMCs. The receptors stem from a man aged 50 or older in good health and CMV-seropositive. The CDR3 runs from the conserved cysteine through the conserved F or W. D genes are given only for firm matches. The listing skips clone size in some rows; elsewhere it reads once, few, many or a size class.

J,V,D,size,CDR3,DNA
TRBJ2-1,TRBV6-5,TRBD1,.,CASSQRGQNNEQFF,TGTGCCAGCAGCCAGAGGGGACAGAACAATGAGCAGTTCTTC
TRBJ2-1,TRBV11-2,.,.,CASSLVVSSYNEQFF,TGTGCCAGCAGCTTAGTCGTCAGCTCCTACAATGAGCAGTTCTTC
TRBJ2-7,TRBV2,TRBD1,.,CASQDRRPIEQYF,TGTGCCAGCCAGGACAGGCGCCCGATAGAGCAGTACTTC
TRBJ1-5,TRBV6-1,.,few,CASKAGYSNQPQHF,TGTGCCAGCAAAGCAGGGTATAGCAATCAGCCCCAGCATTTT
TRBJ1-5,TRBV6-6,.,.,CASSYSNLNQPQHF,TGTGCCAGCAGTTACTCGAACTTAAATCAGCCCCAGCATTTT
TRBJ2-5,TRBV5-6,.,.,CASSIDPVRGGETQYF,TGTGCCAGCAGCATCGACCCAGTGAGGGGGGGAGAGACCCAGTACTTC
TRBJ1-2,TRBV28,TRBD1,.,CASTAGQGAYGYTF,TGTGCCAGCACCGCGGGACAGGGGGCCTATGGCTACACCTTC
TRBJ2-3,TRBV5-6,TRBD2,.,CASSLDGSGRSDTQYF,TGTGCCAGCAGCTTGGATGGTAGCGGGAGATCAGATACGCAGTATTTT
TRBJ1-5,TRBV5-6,TRBD1,.,CASSRTGSNQPQHF,TGTGCCAGCAGCCGGACAGGGAGCAATCAGCCCCAGCATTTT
TRBJ2-5,TRBV7-2,TRBD2,.,CASSFYSGGQETQYF,TGTGCCAGCAGCTTTTATAGCGGGGGGCAAGAGACCCAGTACTTC
TRBJ2-7,TRBV27,TRBD1,.,CASKPGQGGEQYF,TGTGCCAGCAAACCGGGACAGGGGGGCGAGCAGTACTTC
TRBJ1-2,TRBV5-5,.,few,CASSSGTSYYGYTF,TGTGCCAGCAGCTCGGGGACAAGTTATTATGGCTACACCTTC
TRBJ2-6,TRBV5-6,.,few,CASSSGRGTGANVLTF,TGTGCCAGCAGCTCTGGGAGAGGGACTGGGGCCAACGTCCTGACTTTC
TRBJ1-2,TRBV9,.,few,CASSVEGGGGGYTF,TGTGCCAGCAGCGTAGAGGGGGGAGGGGGTGGCTACACCTTC
TRBJ1-5,TRBV28,TRBD1,.,CASSSTEGAKQPQHF,TGTGCCAGCAGTTCGACCGAGGGGGCGAAACAGCCCCAGCATTTT
TRBJ1-2,TRBV11-2,TRBD1,once,CASSLGGGTGLYGYTF,TGTGCCAGCAGCCTCGGGGGTGGGACAGGGCTCTATGGCTACACCTTC
TRBJ1-1,TRBV5-1,.,.,CASSYGGRTEAFF,TGCGCCAGCAGCTACGGAGGTCGGACTGAAGCTTTCTTT
TRBJ1-2,TRBV11-2,TRBD1,.,CASSPWTGSGYGYTF,TGTGCCAGCAGCCCTTGGACAGGGTCGGGCTATGGCTACACCTTC
TRBJ2-5,TRBV30,TRBD2,once,CAWSVQVAGDQETQYF,TGTGCCTGGAGTGTACAGGTAGCGGGGGACCAAGAGACCCAGTACTTC
TRBJ2-2,TRBV27,TRBD2,.,CASSAGLAVNTGELFF,TGTGCCAGCAGTGCCGGACTAGCGGTGAACACCGGGGAGCTGTTTTTT
TRBJ2-5,TRBV5-5,TRBD1,.,CASSSRTGSETQYF,TGTGCCAGCAGCTCTCGGACAGGGTCAGAGACCCAGTACTTC
TRBJ2-7,TRBV7-9,TRBD1,.,CASSPGTGGHYEQYF,TGTGCCAGCAGCCCCGGGACAGGGGGACACTACGAGCAGTACTTC
TRBJ1-5,TRBV5-1,TRBD1,.,CASSSTGGNQPQHF,TGCGCCAGCAGCTCGACAGGGGGCAATCAGCCCCAGCATTTT
TRBJ2-1,TRBV10-3,TRBD1,.,CAISSRDRAHSHNEQFF,TGTGCCATCAGTTCCCGGGACAGGGCCCATTCCCACAATGAGCAGTTCTTC
TRBJ1-6,TRBV14,.,.,CASSHEHAAFFSPLHF,TGTGCCAGCAGCCATGAACACGCGGCCTTTTTCTCACCCCTCCACTTT
TRBJ2-3,TRBV4-1,TRBD1,once,CASSLSGQGSTDTQYF,TGCGCCAGCAGCCTGTCAGGACAGGGAAGCACAGATACGCAGTATTTT
TRBJ2-3,TRBV7-9,.,many,CASSLDGRSTDTQYF,TGTGCCAGCAGCTTAGACGGGAGAAGCACAGATACGCAGTATTTT
TRBJ2-5,TRBV5-1,TRBD1,once,CASGTGLQETQYF,TGCGCCAGTGGGACAGGTTTACAAGAGACCCAGTACTTC
TRBJ1-3,TRBV28,TRBD1,few,CASRGPGQAGNTIYF,TGTGCCAGCAGAGGACCGGGACAGGCTGGAAACACCATATATTTT
TRBJ2-1,TRBV7-2,TRBD2,once,CASSSPGLASNEQFF,TGTGCCAGCAGCTCACCGGGACTAGCGAGCAATGAGCAGTTCTTC
TRBJ1-5,TRBV18,TRBD1,few,CASSLFGTGADQPQHF,TGTGCCAGCTCACTATTCGGGACAGGCGCGGATCAGCCCCAGCATTTT
TRBJ2-7,TRBV19,TRBD1,.,CASSTQTGTEQYF,TGTGCCAGTAGTACCCAGACAGGGACCGAGCAGTACTTC
TRBJ2-5,TRBV25-1,TRBD1,.,CASRDREQETQYF,TGTGCCAGTAGGGACAGGGAGCAAGAGACCCAGTACTTC
TRBJ1-5,TRBV7-6,.,.,CASSLERNQPQHF,TGTGCCAGCAGCTTAGAGCGAAATCAGCCCCAGCATTTT
TRBJ1-1,TRBV18,.,.,CASSREGVVTEAFF,TGTGCCAGCTCACGGGAGGGAGTCGTTACCGAAGCTTTCTTT
TRBJ2-2,TRBV5-6,.,.,CASSALPSGELFF,TGTGCCAGCAGCGCCCTACCATCCGGGGAGCTGTTTTTT
TRBJ1-1,TRBV4-1,.,.,CASSQDGGYRPEAFF,TGCGCCAGCAGCCAAGACGGCGGTTACAGGCCTGAAGCTTTCTTT
TRBJ2-1,TRBV4-1,.,once,CASSQEGIGENEQFF,TGCGCCAGCAGCCAAGAAGGAATTGGAGAAAATGAGCAGTTCTTC